The 29 T cell receptor beta chains presented below share a single source sample, sequenced in a study of blood T cell repertoires in COVID-19. The assay was immunoSEQ multiplex PCR, and TCRdb's table has in-frame clones only and misses some. The data hold fewer than 400,000 clones, with 75% to 90% observed a single time. The sequenced material came from peripheral blood. These receptors were collected from a woman aged 25 to 39 with COVID-19, enrolled during active disease.

The rearrangement uses TRBV27 and TRBJ2-1; 8 nucleotides line up with TRBD2. The junction had 7 bases not matched to a gene; V was cut back by 5 bases and J by 10 bases. Germline CDR1 reads MNHEY; CDR2 reads SMNVEV (reference sequence). This CDR3 is built from 13 residues. CDR3 coding DNA: TGTGCCAGCAGTCAGGGACTAGGTGTCGAGCAGTTCTTC. This encodes CASSQGLGVEQFF.

The chain joins TRBV28 to TRBJ2-7; 7 nucleotides line up with TRBD1. The V gene end was trimmed by 4 bases and the J gene end by 0 bases; junction bases not matched to a gene: 3. CDR3 size: 14 residues. CDR1 and CDR2 (germline): MDHEN, SYDVKM. DNA of the CDR3: TGTGCCAGCAGTTCGGCAGGGGGCTCCTACGAGCAGTACTTC. This sequence encodes CASSSAGGSYEQYF.

V usage is TRBV12-3 or TRBV12-4 and J usage is TRBJ1-1; TRBD1 might be the D (5 bases). V lost 3 bases, J lost 6 bases, and 11 bases lay in between. The CDR3 has 13 amino acids. CDR3 nucleotides: TGTGCCAGCAGTTTTCGTCAGGGCCCTGAAGCTTTCTTT. Protein sequence: CASSFRQGPEAFF.

V usage is TRBV7-9 and J usage is TRBJ2-3; TRBD2 aligns across 8 bases. J gave up 3 bases and V 5 bases, and 7 bases lay outside the gene matches. The length of the CDR3 is 15 residues. Germline loops: CDR1 SEHNR, CDR2 FQNEAQ (reference sequence). The chain's CDR3 is CASSPYGGGTDTQYF. The DNA for the CDR3 is TGTGCCAGCAGCCCATACGGGGGGGGGACAGATACGCAGTATTTT.

This chain uses TRBV7-7 with TRBJ2-5; weak D call: TRBD2 (6 bases). This CDR3 has 15 amino acids. Germline values: CDR1 SSHAT, CDR2 FNYEAQ (reference sequence). Trimming left V 5 bases short and J 4 bases short, with 17 bases between. The CDR3 nucleotides are TGTGCCAGCAGCCCACGGAGGGGCGCGGGAGAGACCCAGTACTTC. The encoded protein is CASSPRRGAGETQYF.

The chain couples TRBV12-5 to TRBJ2-7, with 8 positions matching TRBD1. The CDR3 length is 13 residues. Per germline, CDR1 LGHNT and CDR2 FRNRAP. Trimming removed 6 bases from V and 5 bases from J; junction bases left unmatched: 6. This chain's CDR3 is CASGRTGRNEQYF. The CDR3 bases are TGTGCTAGTGGGAGGACAGGGAGGAACGAGCAGTACTTC.

The V call is TRBV4-1, the J call TRBJ2-3; the match to TRBD2 covers 8 bases. The J segment lost 2 bases and the V segment lost 0 bases, leaving 4 bases of the junction unmatched. Germline V gene sequence: CDR1 MGHRA, CDR2 YSYEKL. The CDR3 loop spans 16 amino acids. The CDR3 DNA sequence: TGCGCCAGCAGCCAAGAGACTAGCGAGTTCACAGATACGCAGTATTTT. It encodes CASSQETSEFTDTQYF.

This chain joins TRBV2 and TRBJ2-1; 7 positions agree with TRBD1. The CDR3 has 16 amino acids. Germline values: CDR1 SNHLY, CDR2 FYNNEI. Germline trimming cut 5 bases from V and 0 bases from J; bases unmatched to any gene: 7. The CDR3: CASSNQGVSSYNEQFF. For the CDR3, the DNA is TGTGCCAGCAGTAACCAGGGGGTCAGCTCCTACAATGAGCAGTTCTTC.

The chain combines TRBV19 with TRBJ1-2, with 7 bases that match TRBD1. The trim removed 8 bases at V and 4 bases at J, leaving 10 bases unmatched. Germline CDR1 and CDR2: LNHDA and SQIVND (reference sequence). The CDR3 contains 14 residues. The CDR3 DNA reads as TGTGCCAGTGCGATCCGGGACAGAAGCTATGGCTACACCTTC. It is translated as CASAIRDRSYGYTF.

V is TRBV7-9 and J is TRBJ2-7; D remains ambiguous. The CDR3 loop spans 13 amino acids. Germline lookup yields CDR1 SEHNR and CDR2 FQNEAQ (reference sequence). V gave up 1 base and J gave up 6 bases, with 10 bases separating them. CDR3 amino acids: CASSLVRTPEQYF. CDR3 nucleotides: TGTGCCAGCAGCTTAGTCAGAACCCCCGAGCAGTACTTC. Full variable domain (rest looked up from reference TRBV7-9 and TRBJ2-7): DTGVSQNPRHKITKRGQNVTFRCDPISEHNRLYWYRQTLGQGPEFLTYFQNEAQLEKSRLLSDRFSAERPKGSFSTLEIQRTEQGDSAMYLCASSLVRTPEQYFGPGTRLTVT.

The chain couples TRBV18 to TRBJ2-6, with a tentative D call TRBD1 (6 bases). CDR1 is KGHSH, CDR2 LQKENI, per germline. The germline V and J ends were trimmed by 1 base and 2 bases, with 6 bases remaining between them. The CDR3 loop spans 15 amino acids. CDR3 sequence reads: CASSPQGAGANVLTF. DNA for the CDR3: TGTGCCAGCTCACCACAGGGGGCTGGGGCCAACGTCCTGACTTTC.

The chain employs TRBV29-1 and TRBJ1-2; 8 bases agree with TRBD1. The germline V gene has CDR1 SQVTM and CDR2 ANQGSEA. V shed 0 bases and J 6 bases; nucleotides not matched to a gene: 9. There are 15 residues in the CDR3. The CDR3 loop reads CSVEDPVTGVDGYTF. The CDR3 DNA sequence: TGCAGCGTTGAAGATCCTGTGACAGGGGTGGATGGCTACACCTTC.

The chain links TRBV7-9 to TRBJ1-4; TRBD1 matches 9 bases. The CDR3 consists of 15 residues. V was pared by 5 bases and J by 5 bases, with 6 bases of the junction left unmatched. CDR1 is SEHNR, CDR2 FQNEAQ, per germline (reference sequence). The CDR3 DNA sequence: TGTGCCAGCAGCCCCGGGACAGGGAAAAATGAAAAACTGTTTTTT. Translating it yields CASSPGTGKNEKLFF. The entire variable domain, with the rest obtained from reference TRBV7-9 and TRBJ1-4, is as follows: DTGVSQNPRHKITKRGQNVTFRCDPISEHNRLYWYRQTLGQGPEFLTYFQNEAQLEKSRLLSDRFSAERPKGSFSTLEIQRTEQGDSAMYLCASSPGTGKNEKLFFGSGTQLSVL.

J is TRBJ2-6 and V is TRBV27, with TRBD1 identical over 7 bases. V lost 7 bases to trimming and J lost 0 bases; unmatched junction nucleotides: 9. Germline V gene sequence: CDR1 MNHEY, CDR2 SMNVEV (reference sequence). The CDR3 contains 17 residues. CDR3 sequence reads: CASKPGQLLSGANVLTF. The CDR3 nucleotides are TGTGCCAGCAAACCGGGACAGCTCCTCTCTGGGGCCAACGTCCTGACTTTC. Drawing the rest from reference TRBV27 and TRBJ2-6, the complete variable domain is EAQVTQNPRYLITVTGKKLTVTCSQNMNHEYMSWYRQDPGLGLRQIYYSMNVEVTDKGDVPEGYKVSRKEKRNFPLILESPSPNQTSLYFCASKPGQLLSGANVLTFGAGSRLTVL.

CDR3 coding DNA: TGTGCCAGCCATAAGGGGGATAACTATGGCTACACCTTC. It encodes CASHKGDNYGYTF. V and J are TRBV6-5 and TRBJ1-2; D is possibly TRBD1 (6 bases). Trimming shortened V by 8 bases and J by 1 base, and 11 bases separated the two germline ends. CDR3 size: 13 residues. Germline V gives CDR1 MNHEY, CDR2 SVGAGI.

The rearrangement links TRBV11-2 to TRBJ1-2; the D gene is possibly TRBD1 (6 bases). V shed 5 bases and J shed 5 bases, with 18 bases lying between them. CDR1 is SGHAT, CDR2 FQNNGV, per germline. This CDR3 has 15 amino acids. In DNA form, the CDR3 reads TGTGCCAGCAGCACATATAGGGGGGGATCATATGGCTACACCTTC. Its translation: CASSTYRGGSYGYTF.

In this sample, this clone turned up once. The chain carries TRBV24-1 and TRBJ2-7; 9 nucleotides align to TRBD1. In germline, CDR1 is KGHDR, CDR2 SFDVKD. There are 14 residues in the CDR3. Trimming took 2 bases from V and 5 from J; bases not matched to a gene: 3. CDR3 coding DNA: TGTGCCACCAGTGATTCGGGACAGGGCAACGAGCAGTACTTC. Protein sequence: CATSDSGQGNEQYF.

This sequence joins TRBV19 and TRBJ2-5; D remains ambiguous. V was cut by 3 bases and J by 5 bases, with 10 bases left in between. The CDR3 totals 13 residues. The germline CDR1 and CDR2 sequences are LNHDA and SQIVND (reference sequence). This CDR3 reads CASSMGHWETQYF. The CDR3 nucleotides read TGTGCCAGTAGTATGGGCCATTGGGAGACCCAGTACTTC.

This chain uses TRBV6-5 with TRBJ2-2, with D possibly being TRBD2 (5 bases). Deletions cut 11 bases from V and 5 bases from J, with 21 bases between. Germline CDR1 MNHEY, CDR2 SVGAGI. The CDR3 spans 15 residues. CDR3 sequence: CAGQSSSLRTGELFF. The CDR3 DNA is TGTGCCGGCCAATCTAGCTCGCTCCGAACCGGGGAGCTGTTTTTT.

CDR3 in amino acids: CAYAGQGVRNTIYF. CDR3 coding DNA: TGTGCCTACGCGGGACAGGGGGTCCGAAACACCATATATTTT. The chain has TRBV30 and TRBJ1-3, with 11 positions matching TRBD1. The CDR3 has 14 residues. V lost 7 bases and J lost 5; bases outside the gene matches: 7. Germline V gene data show CDR1 as GTSNPN and CDR2 as SVGIG (reference sequence).

V gene TRBV5-4 combines with J gene TRBJ2-7, with 9 bases aligning to TRBD2. Germline assignment: CDR1 SGHNT and CDR2 YYREEE (reference sequence). The CDR3 extends over 17 amino acids. Germline trimming cut 4 bases from V and 0 bases from J; bases unmatched to any gene: 11. CDR3 residues: CASSPGGGGSGSYEQYF. The CDR3 DNA is TGTGCCAGCAGCCCCGGCGGGGGGGGATCGGGCTCCTACGAGCAGTACTTC. Combining the CDR3 with reference TRBV5-4 and TRBJ2-7 gives the whole variable domain ETGVTQSPTHLIKTRGQQVTLRCSSQSGHNTVSWYQQALGQGPQFIFQYYREEENGRGNFPPRFSGLQFPNYSSELNVNALELDDSALYLCASSPGGGGSGSYEQYFGPGTRLTVT.

The chain links TRBV6-5 to TRBJ1-1, with D possibly matching TRBD1 (6 bases). CDR1 is MNHEY, CDR2 SVGAGI, per germline. This CDR3 contains 13 residues. Trimming pared 7 bases from V and 2 bases from J, leaving 11 bases between. In DNA form, the CDR3 reads TGTGCCAGCACTTGGACAGCTAACACTGAAGCTTTCTTT. Residues: CASTWTANTEAFF.

This CDR3 reads CASSPATGGDTGELFF. The CDR3 nucleotides are TGCGCCAGCAGCCCCGCGACAGGGGGTGACACCGGGGAGCTGTTTTTT. The chain employs TRBV5-1 and TRBJ2-2; 9 bases are a match to TRBD1. CDR1 is SGHRS, CDR2 YFSETQ, per germline. The junction had 7 bases not matched to a gene; V was cut back by 4 bases and J by 3 bases. The CDR3 extends over 16 amino acids.

The chain employs TRBV5-4 and TRBJ1-1; a weak D match, TRBD1 (6 bases). The CDR3 spans 15 residues. Trimming left V 0 bases short and J 2 bases short, with 11 bases between. Germline assignment: CDR1 SGHNT and CDR2 YYREEE (reference sequence). The CDR3, as DNA: TGTGCCAGCAGCTTGGGTCAGGGGCCTAACACTGAAGCTTTCTTT. Its translation: CASSLGQGPNTEAFF.

V and J are TRBV9 and TRBJ2-4, with TRBD2 identical over 10 bases. The CDR3 contains 15 residues. Germline V CDR1 and CDR2: SGDLS, YYNGEE. V lost 0 bases to trimming and J lost 6 bases; unmatched junction nucleotides: 3. The CDR3 region is CASSVDSGRRNIQYF. As DNA, the CDR3 is TGTGCCAGCAGCGTAGATAGCGGGAGGAGAAACATTCAGTACTTC.

This sequence joins TRBV4-2 and TRBJ2-7; TRBD2 aligns across 12 bases. From germline, CDR1 is LGHNA and CDR2 YNFKEQ. V lost 3 bases to trimming and J lost 3 bases; unmatched junction nucleotides: 9. The CDR3 runs 17 residues. Written as DNA, the CDR3 is TGTGCCAGCAGCCAGTTAGCTAGCGGGAGGGAACTCTACGAGCAGTACTTC. Amino acids: CASSQLASGRELYEQYF.

CDR3 sequence reads: CASRPIQGPNEKLFF. CDR3 coding DNA: TGTGCCAGCAGGCCTATCCAGGGGCCTAATGAAAAACTGTTTTTT. The V call is TRBV7-9, the J call TRBJ1-4, with a tentative D call TRBD1 (6 bases). Trimming cost V 6 bases and J 3 bases, with 14 bases left between them. Looked up from germline, CDR1 is SEHNR and CDR2 is FQNEAQ (reference sequence). The CDR3 length is 15 residues. Full variable domain (rest looked up from reference TRBV7-9 and TRBJ1-4): DTGVSQNPRHKITKRGQNVTFRCDPISEHNRLYWYRQTLGQGPEFLTYFQNEAQLEKSRLLSDRFSAERPKGSFSTLEIQRTEQGDSAMYLCASRPIQGPNEKLFFGSGTQLSVL.

The J gene is TRBJ1-1, the V gene TRBV19, with D possibly TRBD1 on 5 matching bases. Between the trimmed V and J ends, which lost 6 bases and 1 base, there was a span of 18 bases. Germline lookup yields CDR1 LNHDA and CDR2 SQIVND (reference sequence). The CDR3 is 16 residues long. In DNA, the CDR3 is TGTGCCAGTAGCAAGACGCTAGTAAGGGGGAACACTGAAGCTTTCTTT. Its protein is CASSKTLVRGNTEAFF.

This clone has a single count. The rearrangement uses TRBV6-6 and TRBJ2-7; TRBD1 is a possible D gene (5 bases). V lost 0 bases and J lost 4, with 7 bases in between. CDR1 MNHNY and CDR2 SVGAGI come from the germline V gene (reference sequence). This CDR3 region has 13 residues. The CDR3, as DNA: TGTGCCAGCAGTTACTCGGACACGTACGAGCAGTACTTC. Its protein product is CASSYSDTYEQYF.